This paragraph covers one T cell receptor beta chain sequence. Profiling relied on immunoSEQ multiplex PCR, and the TCRdb table lists in-frame clones only, not all of them. The table lists tens of thousands of clones, 85% to 95% of them singletons. The record originates from a study of T cell changes during pregnancy in multiple sclerosis. The sample here was peripheral blood, taken in the third trimester of pregnancy. This TCR was sampled from a female donor in good health, enrolled as a control in a pregnancy study.

The CDR3 bases are TGCGCCAGCAGCTTGACCTCACCGGGTCCCTACAATGAGCAGTTCTTC. Its translation is CASSLTSPGPYNEQFF. This chain links TRBV5-1 with TRBJ2-1; D unresolved. V was shortened by 1 base and J by 2 bases, with 13 bases between the two germline ends. This CDR3 comprises 16 residues. The germline gives CDR1 SGHRS, CDR2 YFSETQ.